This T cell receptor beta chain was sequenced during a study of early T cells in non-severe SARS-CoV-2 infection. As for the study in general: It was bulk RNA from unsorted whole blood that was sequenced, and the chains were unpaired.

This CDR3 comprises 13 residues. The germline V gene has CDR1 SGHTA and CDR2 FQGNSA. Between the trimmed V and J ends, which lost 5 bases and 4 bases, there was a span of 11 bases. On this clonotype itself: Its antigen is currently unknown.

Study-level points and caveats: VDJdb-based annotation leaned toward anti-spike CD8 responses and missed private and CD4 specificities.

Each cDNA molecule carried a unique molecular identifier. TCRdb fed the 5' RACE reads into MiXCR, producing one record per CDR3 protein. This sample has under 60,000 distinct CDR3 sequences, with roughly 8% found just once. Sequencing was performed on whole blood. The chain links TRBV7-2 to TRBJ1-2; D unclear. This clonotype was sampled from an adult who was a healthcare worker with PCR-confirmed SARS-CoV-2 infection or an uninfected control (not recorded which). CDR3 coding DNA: TGTGCCAGCAGCCAAAGGGCTGGCTATGGCTACACCTTC. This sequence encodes CASSQRAGYGYTF.